Sequencing of this TCR beta chain was carried out in a study of T cells in Graves' hyperthyroidism and ophthalmopathy. Study information: The authors collected peripheral blood at initial diagnosis, before any treatment. Study observations and caveats: Blood also carried most thyroid clonotypes expanded above 0.001. Researchers report that a 13 V-J model separated ophthalmopathy from stable hyperthyroidism.

The CDR3 regions of TCR beta were amplified from RNA transcripts. A first-round RT-PCR of the TCR CDR3 used the HTBI primer set. TCRdb redid the calling of the multiplex PCR reads with MiXCR, one entry per CDR3 protein. Here the sample spans about 600,000 distinct CDR3 sequences, about 14% being singletons. Exclusion of a patient resulted from uncontrolled infection, other autoimmune disease, pregnancy or lactation. The CDR3 sequence is 15 residues long. The ends lost 5 bases at V and 0 bases at J; junction bases unmatched: 5. Comment on this clonotype: Its antigen is not identified.

The clonotype comes from a woman aged 50 to 60 with Graves' ophthalmopathy. The V call is TRBV12-3 or TRBV12-4, the J call TRBJ1-1, with 8 bases fitting TRBD1. Sequencing used blood. The CDR3 DNA reads as TGTGCCAGCAGTCCCCAGGGGGCGGTGAACACTGAAGCTTTCTTT. Translating it yields CASSPQGAVNTEAFF.